These 8 T cell receptor beta chains were sequenced from one sample in a study of human T cells and chemical hapten exposure. TCRdb passed the RACE reads through MiXCR, listing each CDR3 protein once. The data show some 44,000 distinct CDR3 sequences, with 8.9% seen just once and approximately 16% held by the top ten. The time point: patch test 2, 6 weeks after DPC sensitization. Documented treatment: therapeutic diphenylcyclopropenone sensitization with weekly scalp DPC. The sequencing used whole blood, collected in connection with sensitization to the hapten diphenylcyclopropenone (DPC). The receptor source for this set is a woman in her thirties or forties with alopecia areata. Some clones in this sample may be carry-over from other donors' samples.

This clonotype came up many times. V gene TRBV29-1 combines with J gene TRBJ1-6, with a weak D call TRBD1 (5 bases). With 7 bases removed from V and 7 bases from J, the gap between germline ends came to 14 bases. CDR1 SQVTM and CDR2 ANQGSEA come from the germline V gene. The CDR3 runs to 13 residues. CDR3 region: CSASRDENSPLHF. The DNA for the CDR3 is TGCAGCGCAAGCCGGGACGAGAATTCACCCCTCCACTTT.

This clonotype was seen many times. V is TRBV29-1 and J is TRBJ2-7; D is unclear. The CDR3 runs 13 residues. The ends were cut back, 1 base at V and 4 bases at J, with 11 bases in the middle. Germline V gene lookup returns CDR1 SQVTM and CDR2 ANQGSEA. The chain's CDR3 is CSVEVPAKYEQYF. The CDR3 region has the DNA TGCAGCGTTGAAGTGCCAGCAAAATACGAGCAGTACTTC.

This clonotype has a handful of counts. The chain employs TRBV29-1 and TRBJ2-7; D not resolved. From germline, CDR1 is SQVTM and CDR2 ANQGSEA. This CDR3 is built from 12 residues. V gave up 3 bases and J gave up 5 bases, with 11 bases separating them. CDR3 nucleotides: TGCAGCGTTGAGTTGTATACACACGAGCAGTACTTC. Translating gives CSVELYTHEQYF.

This clonotype was seen only a few times. The J gene is TRBJ2-2, the V gene TRBV6-5, with D possibly matching TRBD2 (5 bases). CDR1 is MNHEY, CDR2 SVGAGI, per germline. Deletions cut 11 bases from V and 4 bases from J, with 11 bases between. CDR3 size: 12 residues. The CDR3 region has the DNA TGTGCCTCCGGGGTCAGCACCGGGGAGCTGTTTTTT. This codes for CASGVSTGELFF.

The chain's CDR3 is CSVEDRGRVRGYGYTF. The CDR3 region has the DNA TGCAGCGTTGAAGACAGGGGTAGGGTGCGCGGCTATGGCTACACCTTC. V and J are TRBV29-1 and TRBJ1-2; D might be TRBD1 (6 bases). Germline CDR1 reads SQVTM; CDR2 reads ANQGSEA. Trimming shortened V by 0 bases and J by 4 bases, and 18 bases separated the two germline ends. The CDR3 spans 16 residues.

This clonotype has ten or more counts. This chain joins TRBV7-8 and TRBJ1-1; no clear D gene. Looked up from germline, CDR1 is SGHVS and CDR2 is FQNEAQ. Trimming cost V 3 bases and J 5 bases, with 4 bases left between them. The CDR3 spans 11 residues. The CDR3 coding sequence is TGTGCCAGCAGCTTTCAGACTGAAGCTTTCTTT. As protein: CASSFQTEAFF.

Points on this clonotype: Possible read error: a much larger clone is one base away. This sequence joins TRBV18 and TRBJ1-1; D not certain. CDR1 and CDR2 (germline): KGHSH, LQKENI. This CDR3 spans 12 amino acids. Here the CDR3 reads CANSPERIEAFF. In nucleotides, the CDR3 is TGTGCCAACTCACCAGAGCGAATAGAAGCTTTCTTT.

This clonotype was seen at least ten times. V gene TRBV18 combines with J gene TRBJ1-1, with D hard to call. Germline V gives CDR1 KGHSH, CDR2 LQKENI. The V gene lost 5 bases and the J gene lost 3 bases, with 7 bases spanning the gap. The CDR3 totals 12 residues. CDR3 bases: TGTGCCAGCTCAACTTATTACACTGAAGCTTTCTTT. As protein: CASSTYYTEAFF.